The rows below give T cell receptor beta chains drawn from one sample of a study of identical twins' blood T cells. TCRdb recomputed calls from the 5' RACE reads with MiXCR, one row per CDR3 protein. The sample consists of 350,000 to 400,000 distinct CDR3 sequences, under 30% of them appearing once. Sequenced: PBMCs. Receptor source: a woman between 18 and 55 years old in good health. Each CDR3 is given with its conserved first and last residue. D genes are given only for firm matches. The size field is filled for only some rows; it gives once, few, many or a size class.

>TRBV5-1|TRBJ2-2|few|NA
TGCGCCAGCAGCTTTTCAAGAGTCCCCGGGGAGCTGTTTTTT
CASSFSRVPGELFF
>TRBV20-1|TRBJ2-3|NA|NA
TGCAGTGGGCTGAGGGCAGATACGCAGTATTTT
CSGLRADTQYF
>TRBV20-1|TRBJ1-1|NA|NA
TGCAGTGCTCAATCCGGGTCCACAGACACTGAAGCTTTCTTT
CSAQSGSTDTEAFF
>TRBV15|TRBJ1-2|NA|NA
TGTGCCACCAGCAGAGATCGACACGACTATGGCTACACCTTC
CATSRDRHDYGYTF
>TRBV6-6|TRBJ2-1|few|NA
TGTGCCAGCAGTTACTCACGCCCTGGAGTTGAGCAGTTCTTC
CASSYSRPGVEQFF
>TRBV6-5|TRBJ1-1|many|NA
TGTGCCAGCAGTTACTCGCTGAGCACTGAAGCTTTCTTT
CASSYSLSTEAFF
>TRBV19|TRBJ1-1|few|NA
TGTGCCAGTAGTGCCAGCAGCGTCGAAGCTTTCTTT
CASSASSVEAFF
>TRBV9|TRBJ1-3|many|NA
TGTGCCAGCAGCTCACCCATCGGGGATAGATCTGGAAACACCATATATTTT
CASSSPIGDRSGNTIYF
>TRBV7-6|TRBJ1-5|few|NA
TGTGCCAGCAGCCAGGGAGATGAGAGCAATCAGCCCCAGCATTTT
CASSQGDESNQPQHF
>TRBV2|TRBJ2-7|few|NA
TGTGCCAGCAGTGGCGACTCAGGTTACGAGCAGTACTTC
CASSGDSGYEQYF
>TRBV7-9|TRBJ2-5|few|NA
TGTGCCAGCAGTCGTCCGGCGGGCCGGGAGACCCAGTACTTC
CASSRPAGRETQYF